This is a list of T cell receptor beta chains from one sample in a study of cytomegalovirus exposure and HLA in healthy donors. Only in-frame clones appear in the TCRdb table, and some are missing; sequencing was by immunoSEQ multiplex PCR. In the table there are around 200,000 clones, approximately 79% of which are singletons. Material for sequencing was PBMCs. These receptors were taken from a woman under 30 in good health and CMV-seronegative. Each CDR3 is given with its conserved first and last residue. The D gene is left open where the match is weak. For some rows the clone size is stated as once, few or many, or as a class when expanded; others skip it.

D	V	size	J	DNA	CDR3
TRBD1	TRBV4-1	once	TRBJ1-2	TGCGCCAGCAGCCAAGTTTCTGGGACAGAACCTTACTATGGCTACACCTTC	CASSQVSGTEPYYGYTF
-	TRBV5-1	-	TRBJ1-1	TGCGCCAGCAGCTTGGAGGCGGGGAGGGACACTGAAGCTTTCTTT	CASSLEAGRDTEAFF
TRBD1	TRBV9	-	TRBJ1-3	TGTGCCAGCAGCGTCACAGGGGTCTCTGGAAACACCATATATTTT	CASSVTGVSGNTIYF
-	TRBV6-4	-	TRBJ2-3	TGTGCCAGCAGTGCGGAGGGCACAGATACGCAGTATTTT	CASSAEGTDTQYF
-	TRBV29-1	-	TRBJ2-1	TGCAGCGTTGGCGCGGATAATGAGCAGTTCTTC	CSVGADNEQFF
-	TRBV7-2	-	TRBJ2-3	TGTGCCAGCAGCTTAGAACAGGGCACAGATACGCAGTATTTT	CASSLEQGTDTQYF
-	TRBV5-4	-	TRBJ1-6	TGTGCCAGCAGCGGCCTACAGGGTAGGAATTCACCCCCCCACTTT	CASSGLQGRNSPPHF
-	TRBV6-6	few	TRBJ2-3	TGTGCCAGCAGTTACCGCGGACGGACTAGCACAGATACGCAGTATTTT	CASSYRGRTSTDTQYF
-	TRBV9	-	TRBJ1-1	TGTGCCAGCAGCGTAAGGGGGGGGACTATGAACACTGAAGCTTTCTTT	CASSVRGGTMNTEAFF
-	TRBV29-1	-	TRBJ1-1	TGCAGCGTTGAAGACAGGGAAGAAGCTTTCTTT	CSVEDREEAFF
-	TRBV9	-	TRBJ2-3	TGTGCCAGCAGCGAGAGAGGGATGCCAGATACGCAGTATTTT	CASSERGMPDTQYF
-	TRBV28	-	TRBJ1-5	TGTGCCAGCAGGAGAACACGGGGGTCTACGTATAGCAATCAGCCCCAGCATTTT	CASRRTRGSTYSNQPQHF
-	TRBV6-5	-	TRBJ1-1	TGTGCCAGCAGTTCCCAGCAACTACTTATGAACACTGAAGCTTTCTTT	CASSSQQLLMNTEAFF
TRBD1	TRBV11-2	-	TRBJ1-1	TGTGCCAGCAGCCAGGCGGGACAGATGAACACTGAAGCTTTCTTT	CASSQAGQMNTEAFF
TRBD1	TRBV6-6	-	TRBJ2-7	TGTGCCAGCAGTTACTCGGCCAGGGGGATAAGCGAGCAGTACTTC	CASSYSARGISEQYF
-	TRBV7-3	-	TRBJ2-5	TGTGCCAGCAGTACAAACGGCGGAAGGCAAGAGACCCAGTACTTC	CASSTNGGRQETQYF
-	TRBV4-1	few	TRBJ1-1	TGCGCCAGCAGGGGACATCTGAGGAACACTGAAGCTTTCTTT	CASRGHLRNTEAFF
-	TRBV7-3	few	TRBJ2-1	TGTGCCAGCAGCTTAATTCCGGGAAGACAAGATGAGCAGTTCTTC	CASSLIPGRQDEQFF
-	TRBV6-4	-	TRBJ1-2	TGTGCCAGCAGTGATGGGCGGGGGTATGGCTACACCTTC	CASSDGRGYGYTF
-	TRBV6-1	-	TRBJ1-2	TGTGCCAGCACCGGACACCAATTAGCTAACTATGGCTACACCTTC	CASTGHQLANYGYTF
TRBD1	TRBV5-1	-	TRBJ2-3	TGCGCCAGCAGCCCACCGACAGGGGCGGAGACAGATACGCAGTATTTT	CASSPPTGAETDTQYF
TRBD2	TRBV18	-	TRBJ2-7	TGTGCCACCTCCGGGACTAGAGTCTACGAGCAGTACTTC	CATSGTRVYEQYF
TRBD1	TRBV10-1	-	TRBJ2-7	TGCGCCAGCAGACGGGACAGGGGTAAGGGCGGCGAGCAGTACTTC	CASRRDRGKGGEQYF
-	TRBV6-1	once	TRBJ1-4	TGTGCCAGCACCCAGGGAGGAGCAACTAATGAAAAACTGTTTTTT	CASTQGGATNEKLFF
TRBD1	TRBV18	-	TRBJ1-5	TGTGCCAGCTCCCTCAATCCGGGACAGAATCAGCCCCAGCATTTT	CASSLNPGQNQPQHF
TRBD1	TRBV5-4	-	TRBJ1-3	TGTGCCAGCAGCGGACAGGGGGCGCGGGGAAACACCATATATTTT	CASSGQGARGNTIYF
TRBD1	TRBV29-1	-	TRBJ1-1	TGCAGCGCCGAAACAGGGGGAGCTTTCTTT	CSAETGGAFF
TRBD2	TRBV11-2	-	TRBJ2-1	TGTGCCAGCAGCTTGGTACGGGGGGTTGAGCAGTTCTTC	CASSLVRGVEQFF
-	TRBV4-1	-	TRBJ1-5	TGCGCCATCAGCCACGATAACAGGGTTGATCAGCCCCAGCATTTT	CAISHDNRVDQPQHF
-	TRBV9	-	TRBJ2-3	TGTGCCAGCAGCGACTCCCCACCGCGCGATACGCAGTATTTT	CASSDSPPRDTQYF
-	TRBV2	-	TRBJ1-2	TGTGCCAGCAGGGAGCGGGACGCCACCTATGGCTACACCTTC	CASRERDATYGYTF
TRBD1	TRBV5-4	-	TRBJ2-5	TGTGCCAGCAGCTTGGGGACAGGGAAGGAGACCCAGTACTTC	CASSLGTGKETQYF
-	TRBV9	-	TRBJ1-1	TGTGCCAGCAGAGGGGGGGGGAGCACTGAAGCTTTCTTT	CASRGGGSTEAFF
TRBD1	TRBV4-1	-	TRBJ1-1	TGCGCCAGCAGTCGACAACTGGGACAGGGGGGGGACACTGAAGCTTTCTTT	CASSRQLGQGGDTEAFF
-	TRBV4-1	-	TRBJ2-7	TGCGCCAGCAGCCAAGTAATGGTGCAGACCTACGAGCAGTACTTC	CASSQVMVQTYEQYF
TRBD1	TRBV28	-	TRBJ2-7	TGTGCCAGCAGTGCCGGGACAGGAACCTACGAGCAGTACTTC	CASSAGTGTYEQYF
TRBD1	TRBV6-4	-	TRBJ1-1	TGTGCCAGCAGTTTACGACAGGGTCCGAACACTGAAGCTTTCTTT	CASSLRQGPNTEAFF
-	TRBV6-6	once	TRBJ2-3	TGTGCCAGCATGACTCGCGCGGGGATGGATACGCAGTATTTT	CASMTRAGMDTQYF
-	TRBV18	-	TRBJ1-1	TGTGCCAGCTCACCAGGAGTAATTGAAGCTTTCTTT	CASSPGVIEAFF
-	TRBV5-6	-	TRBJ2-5	TGTGCCAGCAGCTCCGAGGGCCGGTTCCAGTACTTC	CASSSEGRFQYF
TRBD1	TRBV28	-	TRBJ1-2	TGTGCCAGCCTGACAGGGGGCGCATGGGATGGCTACACCTTC	CASLTGGAWDGYTF
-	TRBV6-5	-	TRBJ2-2	TGTGCCAGCAGCGGCGAGGCGTATTCCACCGGGGAGCTGTTTTTT	CASSGEAYSTGELFF
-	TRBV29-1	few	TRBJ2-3	TGCAGCGTTGATTGGGGGGGCCGCCCTTTTAATACGCAGTATTTT	CSVDWGGRPFNTQYF
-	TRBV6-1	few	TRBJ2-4	TGTGCCAGCAGTGAAACAGGAAGTAAAAACATTCAGTACTTC	CASSETGSKNIQYF
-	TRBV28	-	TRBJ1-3	TGTGCCAGCAGTAACACAGGTAGTGGAAACACCATATATTTT	CASSNTGSGNTIYF
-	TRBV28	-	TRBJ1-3	TGTGCCAGCGTACGAGGGGGATTCTCTGGAAACACCATATATTTT	CASVRGGFSGNTIYF
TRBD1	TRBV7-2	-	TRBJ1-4	TGTGCCAGCAGTCAAAGGGCAGACAGGGAAATGTTTTTT	CASSQRADREMFF
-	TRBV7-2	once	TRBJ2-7	TGTGCCAGCAGCTTAGGAGGTAGCGTCACCTACGAGCAGTACTTC	CASSLGGSVTYEQYF
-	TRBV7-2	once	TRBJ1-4	TGTGCCAGCAGCTCCGCTACAGTGCCCGATTTTACCAATGAAAAACTGTTTTTT	CASSSATVPDFTNEKLFF
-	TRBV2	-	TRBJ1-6	TGTGCCAGCAGCCCAAGCGGGGGGGAGAATAATTCACCCCTCCACTTT	CASSPSGGENNSPLHF
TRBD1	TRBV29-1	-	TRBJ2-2	TGCAGCGTTGATAGGACAGGTACCGGGGAGCTGTTTTTT	CSVDRTGTGELFF
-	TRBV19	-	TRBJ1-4	TGTGCCAGTAGTCCCCGGGACAAGGCAAGTCCTAATGAAAAACTGTTTTTT	CASSPRDKASPNEKLFF